The 13 T cell receptor beta chains below come from one sample, sequenced in a study of control samples from healthy donors and cancer patients. The repertoire was sequenced with immunoSEQ multiplex PCR; TCRdb's copy has only in-frame clones and lacks some. The sample carries 100,000 to 150,000 clones, about 88% recorded once. The sample consisted of blood. The receptors originated from a man aged 18 to 29 in good health.

The chain is built from TRBV6-5 and TRBJ2-6; the D is unclear. CDR3 length: 15 amino acids. Trimming pared 6 bases from V and 1 base from J, leaving 10 bases between. Germline CDR1 reads MNHEY; CDR2 reads SVGAGI. The CDR3 sequence: CASRSVTSGANVLTF. The DNA for the CDR3 is TGTGCCAGCAGGAGCGTGACTTCTGGGGCCAACGTCCTGACTTTC.

The genes are TRBV21-1 and TRBJ2-7; the tabulated D call, TRBD1, remains unverified against the DNA. TRBV21-1 is classified as a pseudogene. The CDR3 runs to 13 residues. CDR3 loop: CASPGQGPYEQYF. The CDR3 DNA reads as TGTGCCAGCCCGGGACAGGGACCCTACGAGCAGTACTTC.

The chain carries TRBV6-2 or TRBV6-3 and TRBJ2-7; tentatively, D is TRBD2 (5 bases). Looked up from germline, CDR1 is MNHEY and CDR2 is SVGEGT. V was shortened by 8 bases and J by 6 bases, with 11 bases between the two germline ends. The CDR3 is 11 residues long. CDR3 in DNA: TGTGCCAGCGGCCTGGCGGGCGAGCAGTACTTC. Residues: CASGLAGEQYF.

This clone has just one count. This sequence joins TRBV19 and TRBJ2-6, with D possibly matching TRBD1 (6 bases). The V gene's germline CDR1 is LNHDA and CDR2 SQIVND (reference sequence). V was shortened by 6 bases and J by 0 bases, with 12 bases between the two germline ends. This CDR3 comprises 16 residues. The CDR3 sequence is CASRLRGTSGANVLTF. CDR3 in DNA: TGTGCCAGTAGACTTAGGGGGACCTCTGGGGCCAACGTCCTGACTTTC.

This chain joins TRBV5-1 and TRBJ1-1, with D unresolved. The CDR3 extends over 13 amino acids. Between the trimmed V and J ends, which lost 5 bases and 0 bases, there was a span of 8 bases. Germline lookup yields CDR1 SGHRS and CDR2 YFSETQ. CDR3 DNA: TGCGCCAGCAGGGCGGAGGTGAACACTGAAGCTTTCTTT. Its protein product is CASRAEVNTEAFF. Using reference TRBV5-1 and TRBJ1-1 for the parts outside the CDR3, the full variable domain is KAGVTQTPRYLIKTRGQQVTLSCSPISGHRSVSWYQQTPGQGLQFLFEYFSETQRNKGNFPGRFSGRQFSNSRSEMNVSTLELGDSALYLCASRAEVNTEAFFGQGTRLTVV.

The rearrangement joins TRBV9 to TRBJ1-2; no clear D. Trimming removed 2 bases from V and 3 bases from J, with 14 bases in between. The CDR3 is made up of 15 amino acids. CDR1 SGDLS and CDR2 YYNGEE come from the germline V gene. The CDR3: CASSVDGRVDYGYTF. CDR3 in DNA: TGTGCCAGCAGCGTGGACGGGAGAGTGGACTATGGCTACACCTTC.

The V gene is TRBV7-9, the J gene TRBJ2-2; possible D gene TRBD2, 5 bases. The germline V gene has CDR1 SEHNR and CDR2 FQNEAQ (reference sequence). There are 14 residues in the CDR3. The V gene lost 2 bases and the J gene lost 7 bases, with 11 bases spanning the gap. CDR3 protein: CASSLWTRDGELFF. In DNA form, the CDR3 reads TGTGCCAGCAGCTTATGGACGAGGGACGGGGAGCTGTTTTTT.

The V gene is TRBV10-1, the J gene TRBJ2-7; 8 nucleotides match TRBD2. Germline CDR1 WNHNN, CDR2 SYGVQD (reference sequence). After removal of 4 bases from V and 6 bases from J, the junction contained 17 bases not matched to a gene. This CDR3 has 17 amino acids. The CDR3 spells CASSGFGSGRVVGEQYF. The CDR3 bases are TGCGCCAGCAGTGGCTTCGGGAGCGGGAGAGTGGTGGGCGAGCAGTACTTC.

V is TRBV5-1 and J is TRBJ2-3; D uncertain. Per germline, CDR1 SGHRS and CDR2 YFSETQ. V lost 6 bases, J lost 0 bases, and 8 bases lay in between. The CDR3 sequence is 13 residues long. The CDR3: CASTSPSTDTQYF. The CDR3 DNA reads as TGCGCCAGCACCTCCCCTAGCACAGATACGCAGTATTTT.

The V call is TRBV14, the J call TRBJ1-1, with a weak D call TRBD1 (6 bases). Trimming took 5 bases from V and 3 from J, leaving 13 bases between them. CDR3 length equals 14 residues. From germline, CDR1 is SGHDN and CDR2 FVKESK. DNA of the CDR3: TGTGCCAGCAGCTACTCGGACAGATACACTGAAGCTTTCTTT. It specifies CASSYSDRYTEAFF.

The chain joins TRBV19 to TRBJ1-5; the D gene is possibly TRBD1 (6 bases). V was cut by 11 bases and J by 3 bases, with 23 bases left in between. Germline loops: CDR1 LNHDA, CDR2 SQIVND (reference sequence). This CDR3 has 16 amino acids. The chain's CDR3 is CASRGGTYESNQPQHF. CDR3 in DNA: TGTGCCTCCAGGGGTGGGACCTACGAGTCCAATCAGCCCCAGCATTTT.

The chain uses TRBV6-5 and TRBJ1-2, with D possibly TRBD1 on 5 matching bases. Germline loops: CDR1 MNHEY, CDR2 SVGAGI. The CDR3 sequence is 14 residues long. The V end was cut by 5 bases, the J end by 4 bases, with 14 bases between. The CDR3 DNA reads TGTGCCAGCAGTCAGGGAGGGTACGGCTATGGCTACACCTTC. As protein: CASSQGGYGYGYTF.

The V call is TRBV28, the J call TRBJ2-7; no clear D gene. The CDR3 covers 13 residues. V lost 5 bases and J lost 0, with 8 bases in between. CDR1 is MDHEN, CDR2 SYDVKM, per germline. The CDR3 DNA sequence: TGTGCCAGCAGTATGGAGAACTCCTACGAGCAGTACTTC. The encoded protein is CASSMENSYEQYF.